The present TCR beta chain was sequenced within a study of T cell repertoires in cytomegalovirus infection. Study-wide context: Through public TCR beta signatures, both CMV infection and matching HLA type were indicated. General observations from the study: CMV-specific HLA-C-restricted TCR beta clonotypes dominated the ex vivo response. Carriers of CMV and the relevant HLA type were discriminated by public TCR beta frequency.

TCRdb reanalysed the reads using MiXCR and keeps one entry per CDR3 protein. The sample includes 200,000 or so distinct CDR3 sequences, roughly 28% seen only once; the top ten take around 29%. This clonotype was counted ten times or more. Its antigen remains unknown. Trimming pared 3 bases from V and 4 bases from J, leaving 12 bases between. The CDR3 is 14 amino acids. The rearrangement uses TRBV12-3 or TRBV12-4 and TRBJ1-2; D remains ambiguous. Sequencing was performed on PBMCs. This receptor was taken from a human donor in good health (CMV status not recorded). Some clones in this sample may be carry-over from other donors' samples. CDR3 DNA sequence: TGTGCCAGCAGTTTGGACTCTCCGTTCTATGGCTACACCTTC. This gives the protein CASSLDSPFYGYTF.